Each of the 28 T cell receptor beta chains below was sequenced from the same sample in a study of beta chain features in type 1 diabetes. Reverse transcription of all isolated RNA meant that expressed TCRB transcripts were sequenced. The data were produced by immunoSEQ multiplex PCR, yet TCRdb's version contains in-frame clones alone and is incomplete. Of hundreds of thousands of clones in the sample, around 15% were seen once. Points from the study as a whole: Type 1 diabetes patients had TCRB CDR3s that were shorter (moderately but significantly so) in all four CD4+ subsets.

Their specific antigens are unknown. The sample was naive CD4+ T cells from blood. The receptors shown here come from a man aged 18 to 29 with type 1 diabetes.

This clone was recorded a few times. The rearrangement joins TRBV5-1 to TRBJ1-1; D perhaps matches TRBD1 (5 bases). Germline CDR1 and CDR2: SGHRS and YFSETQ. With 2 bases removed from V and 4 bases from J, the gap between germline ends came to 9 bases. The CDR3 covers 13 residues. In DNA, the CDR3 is TGCGCCAGCAGCTTCTTGGGGCCCACTGAAGCTTTCTTT. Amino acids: CASSFLGPTEAFF.

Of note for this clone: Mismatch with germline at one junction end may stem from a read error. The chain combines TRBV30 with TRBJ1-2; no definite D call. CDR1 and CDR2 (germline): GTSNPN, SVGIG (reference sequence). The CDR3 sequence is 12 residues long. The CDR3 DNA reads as TGTGCCTGGAGTGTACTTGGGTTCCTCCCGAAGTTC. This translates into CAWSVLGFLPKF.

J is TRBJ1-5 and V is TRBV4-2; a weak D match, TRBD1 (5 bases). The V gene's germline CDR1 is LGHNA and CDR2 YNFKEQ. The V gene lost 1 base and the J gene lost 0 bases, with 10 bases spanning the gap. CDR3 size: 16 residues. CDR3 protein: CASSQAAGNSNQPQHF. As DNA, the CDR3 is TGTGCCAGCAGCCAAGCGGCAGGGAATAGCAATCAGCCCCAGCATTTT.

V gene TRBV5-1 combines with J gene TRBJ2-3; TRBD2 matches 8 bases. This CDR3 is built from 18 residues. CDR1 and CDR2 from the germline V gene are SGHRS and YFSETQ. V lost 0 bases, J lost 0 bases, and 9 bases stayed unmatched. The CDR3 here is CASSLGITSGRSTDTQYF. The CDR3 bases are TGCGCCAGCAGCTTGGGCATAACTAGCGGCCGTAGCACAGATACGCAGTATTTT.

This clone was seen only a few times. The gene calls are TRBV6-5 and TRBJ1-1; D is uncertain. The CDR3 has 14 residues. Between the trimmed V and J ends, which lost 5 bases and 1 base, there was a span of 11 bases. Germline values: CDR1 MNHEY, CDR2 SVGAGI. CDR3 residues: CASSPQLGNTEAFF. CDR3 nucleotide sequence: TGTGCCAGCAGTCCCCAGTTGGGGAACACTGAAGCTTTCTTT.

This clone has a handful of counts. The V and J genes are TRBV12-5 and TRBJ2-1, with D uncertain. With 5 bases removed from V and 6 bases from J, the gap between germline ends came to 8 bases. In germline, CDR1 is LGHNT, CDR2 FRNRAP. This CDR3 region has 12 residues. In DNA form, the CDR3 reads TGTGCTAGTGGTCCTAGTACCAATGAGCAGTTCTTC. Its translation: CASGPSTNEQFF.

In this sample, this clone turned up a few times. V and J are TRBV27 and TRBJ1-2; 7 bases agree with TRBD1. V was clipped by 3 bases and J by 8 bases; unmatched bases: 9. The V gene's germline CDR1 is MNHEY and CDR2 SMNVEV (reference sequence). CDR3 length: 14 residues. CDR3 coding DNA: TGTGCCAGCAGTTTCCTCGACAGGGTAGGCGGCTACACCTTC. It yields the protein CASSFLDRVGGYTF.

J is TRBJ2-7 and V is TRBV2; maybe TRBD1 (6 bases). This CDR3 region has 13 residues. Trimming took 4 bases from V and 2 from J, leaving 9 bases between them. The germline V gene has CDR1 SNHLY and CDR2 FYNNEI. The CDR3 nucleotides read TGTGCCAGCAGTGTTGGACAGACCTACGAGCAGTACTTC. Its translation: CASSVGQTYEQYF.

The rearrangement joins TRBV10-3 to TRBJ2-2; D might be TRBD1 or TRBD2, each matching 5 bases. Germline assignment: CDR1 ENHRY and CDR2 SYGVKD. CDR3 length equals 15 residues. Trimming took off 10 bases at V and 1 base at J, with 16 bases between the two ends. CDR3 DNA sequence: TGTGCCACCCGGGTTGGGGGTCGGAACACCGGGGAGCTGTTTTTT. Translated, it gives CATRVGGRNTGELFF.

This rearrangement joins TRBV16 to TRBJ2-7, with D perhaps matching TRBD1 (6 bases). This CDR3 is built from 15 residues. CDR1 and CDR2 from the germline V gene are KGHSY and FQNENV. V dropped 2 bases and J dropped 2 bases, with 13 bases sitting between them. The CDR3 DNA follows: TGTGCCAGCAGCCAAGTAGCAGGGGCGACCTACGAGCAGTACTTC. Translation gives CASSQVAGATYEQYF.

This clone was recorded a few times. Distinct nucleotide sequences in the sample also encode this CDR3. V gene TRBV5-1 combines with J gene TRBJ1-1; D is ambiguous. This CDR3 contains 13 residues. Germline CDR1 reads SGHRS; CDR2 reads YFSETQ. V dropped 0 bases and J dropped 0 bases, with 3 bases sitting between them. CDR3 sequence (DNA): TGCGCCAGCAGCTTGGGGATGAACACTGAAGCTTTCTTT. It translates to CASSLGMNTEAFF.

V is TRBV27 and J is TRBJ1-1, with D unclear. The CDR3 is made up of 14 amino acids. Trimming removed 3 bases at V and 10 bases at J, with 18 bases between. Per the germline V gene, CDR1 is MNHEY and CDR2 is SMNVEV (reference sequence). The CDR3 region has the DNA TGTGCCAGCAGTTTCGTCCCAACTCGGGAGAGAGCTTTCTTT. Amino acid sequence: CASSFVPTRERAFF.

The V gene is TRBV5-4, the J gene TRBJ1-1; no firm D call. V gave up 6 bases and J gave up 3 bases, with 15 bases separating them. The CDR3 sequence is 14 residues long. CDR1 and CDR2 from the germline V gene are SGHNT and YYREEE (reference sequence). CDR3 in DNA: TGTGCCAGCACCCCCTCTAGGAGGGACACTGAAGCTTTCTTT. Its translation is CASTPSRRDTEAFF.

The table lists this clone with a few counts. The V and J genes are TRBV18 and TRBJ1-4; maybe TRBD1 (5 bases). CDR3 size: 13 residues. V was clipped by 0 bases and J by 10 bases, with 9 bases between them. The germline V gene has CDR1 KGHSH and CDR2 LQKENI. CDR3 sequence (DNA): TGTGCCAGCTCACCACCCGATCAGGGAAAACTGTTTTTT. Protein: CASSPPDQGKLFF.

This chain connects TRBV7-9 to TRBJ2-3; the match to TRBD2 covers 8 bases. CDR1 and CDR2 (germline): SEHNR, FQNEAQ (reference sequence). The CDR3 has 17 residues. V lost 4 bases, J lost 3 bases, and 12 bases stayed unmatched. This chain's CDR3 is CASSSTGTSVGTDTQYF. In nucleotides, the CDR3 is TGTGCCAGCAGCTCTACCGGGACTAGTGTCGGTACAGATACGCAGTATTTT.

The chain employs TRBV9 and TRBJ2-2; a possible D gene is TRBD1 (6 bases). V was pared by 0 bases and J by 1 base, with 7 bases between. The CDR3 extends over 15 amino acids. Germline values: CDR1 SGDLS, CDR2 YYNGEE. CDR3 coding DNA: TGTGCCAGCAGCGTAGGGACAGAGAACACCGGGGAGCTGTTTTTT. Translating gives CASSVGTENTGELFF.

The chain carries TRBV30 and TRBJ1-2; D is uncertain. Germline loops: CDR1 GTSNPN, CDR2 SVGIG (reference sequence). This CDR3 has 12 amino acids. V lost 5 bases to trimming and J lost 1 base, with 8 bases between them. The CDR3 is CAWLDLNYGYTF. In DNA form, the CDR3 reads TGTGCCTGGCTCGACCTTAACTATGGCTACACCTTC. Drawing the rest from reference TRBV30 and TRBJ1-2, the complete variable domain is SQTIHQWPATLVQPVGSPLSLECTVEGTSNPNLYWYRQAAGRGLQLLFYSVGIGQISSEVPQNLSASRPQDRQFILSSKKLLLSDSGFYLCAWLDLNYGYTFGSGTRLTVV.

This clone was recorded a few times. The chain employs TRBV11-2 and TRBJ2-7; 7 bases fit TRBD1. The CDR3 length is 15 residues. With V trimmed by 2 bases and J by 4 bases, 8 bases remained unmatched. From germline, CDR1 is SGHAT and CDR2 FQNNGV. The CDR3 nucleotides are TGTGCCAGCAGCTTATACAGGGGAGTTAGGTACGAGCAGTACTTC. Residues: CASSLYRGVRYEQYF.

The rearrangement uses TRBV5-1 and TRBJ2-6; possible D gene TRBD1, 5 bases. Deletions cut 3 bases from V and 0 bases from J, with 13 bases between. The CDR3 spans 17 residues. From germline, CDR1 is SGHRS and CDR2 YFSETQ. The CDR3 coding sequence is TGCGCCAGCAGCTGGATAGGGGTTGGCTCTGGGGCCAACGTCCTGACTTTC. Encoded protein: CASSWIGVGSGANVLTF.

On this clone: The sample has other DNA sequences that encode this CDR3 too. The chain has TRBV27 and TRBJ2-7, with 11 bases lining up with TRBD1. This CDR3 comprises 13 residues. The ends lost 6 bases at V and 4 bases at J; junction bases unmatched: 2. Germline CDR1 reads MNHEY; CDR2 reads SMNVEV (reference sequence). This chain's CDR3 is CASSRDRGYEQYF. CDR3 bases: TGTGCCAGCAGCCGGGACAGGGGGTACGAGCAGTACTTC.

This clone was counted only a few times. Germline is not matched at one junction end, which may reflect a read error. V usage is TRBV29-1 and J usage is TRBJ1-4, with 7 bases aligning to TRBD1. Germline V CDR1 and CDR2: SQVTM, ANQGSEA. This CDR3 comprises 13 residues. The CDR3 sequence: CSVFSRGSEKLLF. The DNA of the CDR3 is TGCAGCGTTTTCAGCAGGGGGTCTGAAAAACTGCTTTTT.

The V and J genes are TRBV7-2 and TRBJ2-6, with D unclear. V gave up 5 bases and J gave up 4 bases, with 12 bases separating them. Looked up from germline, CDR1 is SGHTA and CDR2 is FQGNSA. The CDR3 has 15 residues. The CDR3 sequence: CASSPMGPGANVLTF. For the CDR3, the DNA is TGTGCCAGCAGCCCCATGGGTCCCGGGGCCAACGTCCTGACTTTC.

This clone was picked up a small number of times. The CDR3 loop is CASSIRDTQYF. DNA of the CDR3: TGTGCCAGTAGTATCCGGGATACGCAGTATTTT. The chain couples TRBV19 to TRBJ2-3; no reliable D call. This CDR3 comprises 11 residues. Trimming pared 3 bases from V and 6 bases from J, leaving 4 bases between. Per the germline V gene, CDR1 is LNHDA and CDR2 is SQIVND (reference sequence).

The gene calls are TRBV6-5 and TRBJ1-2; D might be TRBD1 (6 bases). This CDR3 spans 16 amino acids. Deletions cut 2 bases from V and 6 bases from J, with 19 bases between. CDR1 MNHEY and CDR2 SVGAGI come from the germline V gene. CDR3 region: CASSYGDRPRDDGYTF. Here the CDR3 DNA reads TGTGCCAGCAGTTACGGAGACAGGCCTAGGGATGATGGCTACACCTTC.

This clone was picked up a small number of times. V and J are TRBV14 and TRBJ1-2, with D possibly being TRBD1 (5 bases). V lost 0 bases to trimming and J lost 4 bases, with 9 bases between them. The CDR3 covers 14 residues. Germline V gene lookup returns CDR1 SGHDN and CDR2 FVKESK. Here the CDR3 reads CASSQDEGAYGYTF. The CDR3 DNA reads TGTGCCAGCAGCCAAGACGAAGGGGCCTATGGCTACACCTTC.

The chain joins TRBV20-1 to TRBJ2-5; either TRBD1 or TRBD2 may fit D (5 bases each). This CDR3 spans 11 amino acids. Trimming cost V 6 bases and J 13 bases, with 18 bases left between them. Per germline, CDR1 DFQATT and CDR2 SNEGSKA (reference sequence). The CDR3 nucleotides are TGCAGTGCGGCCAGGGAGCTAGGGATGTACTTC. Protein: CSAARELGMYF.

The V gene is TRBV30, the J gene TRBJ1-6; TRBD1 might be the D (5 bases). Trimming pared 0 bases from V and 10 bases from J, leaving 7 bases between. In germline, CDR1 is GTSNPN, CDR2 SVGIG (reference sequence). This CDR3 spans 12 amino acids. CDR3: CAWSVGGSPLHF. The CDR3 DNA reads TGTGCCTGGAGTGTGGGGGGATCACCCCTCCACTTT.

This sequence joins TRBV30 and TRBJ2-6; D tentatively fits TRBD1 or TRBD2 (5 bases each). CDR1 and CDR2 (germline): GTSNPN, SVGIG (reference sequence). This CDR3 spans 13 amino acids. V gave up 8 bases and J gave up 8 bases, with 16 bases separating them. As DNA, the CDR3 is TGTGCCCGGACCGGACTGGGGCCCAACGTCCTGACTTTC. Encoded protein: CARTGLGPNVLTF.